The source of this T cell receptor (beta chain) is a study of blood T cell repertoires in COVID-19. This CDR3 has 15 amino acids. The J segment lost 9 bases and the V segment lost 2 bases, leaving 6 bases of the junction unmatched. CDR1 is MGHRA, CDR2 YSYEKL, per germline. Under the authors' procedure: Reference gene primer amplification yielded estimated nucleated cell counts. This table comes from immunoSEQ multiplex PCR, and its TCRdb copy is limited to in-frame clones, with some not included. V, J and clone size derive from that table, while D and trimming were established from the DNA sequence. The table has 250,000 to 300,000 clones, around 84% seen once.

The chain employs TRBV4-1 and TRBJ2-1; 11 bases agree with TRBD2. The material sequenced was PBMCs or T cells enriched from blood (not recorded which). The TCR originated in a man aged 30 to 45 with acute COVID-19. The CDR3 DNA is TGCGCCAGCAGCCAACTAGCGGGGGGCGTGGGTGAGCAGTTCTTC. This gives the protein CASSQLAGGVGEQFF.